Below, 20 T cell receptor beta chains from the same sample are listed, as sequenced in a study of beta chain features in type 1 diabetes. Expressed TCRB transcripts were sequenced because the isolated RNA had all been reverse transcribed beforehand. Measured with immunoSEQ multiplex PCR; TCRdb has only the in-frame clones, and not every one. The data contain some 240,000 clones, approximately 16% of them singletons. For these receptors, no antigen is known. General study findings and limits: Researchers report that Type 1 diabetes patients had moderately but significantly shorter TCRB CDR3s across all four CD4+ subsets.

The sample comprised naive CD4+ T cells from blood. These receptors were obtained from a man aged 25-45 years with type 1 diabetes.

In its sample, this clone was seen a few times. The gene calls are TRBV18 and TRBJ2-5; D is perhaps TRBD2 (6 bases). In germline, CDR1 is KGHSH, CDR2 LQKENI. Deletions cut 5 bases from V and 4 bases from J, with 14 bases between. The CDR3 is 14 residues long. CDR3 sequence reads: CASSTSAGGETQYF. CDR3 DNA sequence: TGTGCCAGCTCAACCAGCGCCGGGGGAGAGACCCAGTACTTC. The variable domain in full, completed from reference TRBV18 and TRBJ2-5, reads NAGVMQNPRHLVRRRGQEARLRCSPMKGHSHVYWYRQLPEEGLKFMVYLQKENIIDESGMPKERFSAEFPKEGPSILRIQQVVRGDSAAYFCASSTSAGGETQYFGPGTRLLVL.

This chain links TRBV7-9 with TRBJ2-1, with TRBD2 as a possible D gene (6 bases). V was clipped by 8 bases and J by 5 bases, with 22 bases between them. Germline CDR1 and CDR2: SEHNR and FQNEAQ (reference sequence). There are 16 residues in the CDR3. This CDR3 reads CASQVGRDLQNNEQFF. CDR3 coding DNA: TGTGCCAGCCAGGTCGGGCGGGACCTCCAAAACAATGAGCAGTTCTTC. The complete variable domain, with remaining parts taken from reference TRBV7-9 and TRBJ2-1, reads DTGVSQNPRHKITKRGQNVTFRCDPISEHNRLYWYRQTLGQGPEFLTYFQNEAQLEKSRLLSDRFSAERPKGSFSTLEIQRTEQGDSAMYLCASQVGRDLQNNEQFFGPGTRLTVL.

This clone was seen a handful of times. The V call is TRBV30, the J call TRBJ1-2, with 10 bases that match TRBD1. CDR1 and CDR2 (germline): GTSNPN, SVGIG (reference sequence). The CDR3 has 16 residues. The trim removed 3 bases at V and 4 bases at J, leaving 11 bases unmatched. The CDR3 loop reads CAWSPPGTGETYGYTF. The CDR3 DNA follows: TGTGCCTGGAGCCCGCCCGGGACAGGGGAGACCTATGGCTACACCTTC.

A remark on this clone: The same CDR3 arises from other DNA sequences in this sample as well. The V call is TRBV30, the J call TRBJ1-5; 7 bases are a match to TRBD1. The ends lost 2 bases at V and 4 bases at J; junction bases unmatched: 2. The V gene's germline CDR1 is GTSNPN and CDR2 SVGIG (reference sequence). The CDR3 is 13 amino acids. The CDR3 here is CAWSSRGNQPQHF. The DNA of the CDR3 is TGTGCCTGGAGTAGCAGGGGGAATCAGCCCCAGCATTTT. Combining the CDR3 with reference TRBV30 and TRBJ1-5 gives the whole variable domain SQTIHQWPATLVQPVGSPLSLECTVEGTSNPNLYWYRQAAGRGLQLLFYSVGIGQISSEVPQNLSASRPQDRQFILSSKKLLLSDSGFYLCAWSSRGNQPQHFGDGTRLSIL.

In its sample, this clone was seen a few times. The rearrangement links TRBV6-6 to TRBJ2-2; D tentatively reads TRBD1 or TRBD2 (6 bases each). This CDR3 spans 16 amino acids. The germline V gene encodes CDR1 MNHNY and CDR2 SVGAGI (reference sequence). Trimming shortened V by 1 base and J by 6 bases, and 15 bases separated the two germline ends. CDR3 protein: CASSYWGAHIAGELFF. The CDR3 coding sequence is TGTGCCAGCAGTTACTGGGGGGCGCATATAGCCGGGGAGCTGTTTTTT.

A few counts support this clone. CDR3 sequence reads: CASSSGTGRRNQPQHF. DNA of the CDR3: TGTGCCAGCAGCTCCGGGACAGGGCGACGCAATCAGCCCCAGCATTTT. J is TRBJ1-5 and V is TRBV7-9; the match to TRBD1 covers 9 bases. CDR1 SEHNR and CDR2 FQNEAQ come from the germline V gene (reference sequence). The CDR3 consists of 16 residues. V was clipped by 4 bases and J by 2 bases; unmatched bases: 6.

The CDR3 nucleotides read TGTGCCAGCAGTTTGGGACTAGAAGCTTTCTTT. Its protein product is CASSLGLEAFF. The chain joins TRBV28 to TRBJ1-1, with D possibly being TRBD1 (5 bases). V was trimmed by 3 bases and J by 8 bases, leaving 7 bases between them. The CDR3 runs 11 residues. The germline CDR1 and CDR2 sequences are MDHEN and SYDVKM.

This clone appeared a few times. V is TRBV20-1 and J is TRBJ2-1, with unresolved D. Trimming left V 6 bases short and J 11 bases short, with 11 bases between. This CDR3 contains 10 residues. The germline V gene has CDR1 DFQATT and CDR2 SNEGSKA (reference sequence). The CDR3 is CSAAQEQQFF. As DNA, the CDR3 is TGCAGTGCGGCCCAGGAACAGCAGTTCTTC.

This chain connects TRBV28 to TRBJ2-5, with a possible D match to TRBD2 (5 bases). The CDR3 consists of 18 residues. Trimming removed 5 bases from V and 5 bases from J, with 27 bases in between. CDR1 is MDHEN, CDR2 SYDVKM, per germline. The CDR3 DNA reads as TGTGCCAGCAGTACACCCCTAGGTCAAGAGGGATCGGCGGAGACCCAGTACTTC. It translates to CASSTPLGQEGSAETQYF.

In nucleotides, the CDR3 is TGCAGCGTTAGGGGACGGCTTAATGAAAAACTGTTTTTT. This sequence encodes CSVRGRLNEKLFF. This rearrangement joins TRBV29-1 to TRBJ1-4, with D possibly being TRBD1 (5 bases). This CDR3 contains 13 residues. Germline V gene data show CDR1 as SQVTM and CDR2 as ANQGSEA. Trimming pared 5 bases from V and 4 bases from J, leaving 11 bases between. The whole variable domain, filled in from reference TRBV29-1 and TRBJ1-4, reads SAVISQKPSRDICQRGTSLTIQCQVDSQVTMMFWYRQQPGQSLTLIATANQGSEATYESGFVIDKFPISRPNLTFSTLTVSNMSPEDSSIYLCSVRGRLNEKLFFGSGTQLSVL.

Worth noting for this clone: Within the sample, other DNA sequences also encode this same CDR3. The chain has TRBV7-9 and TRBJ2-3; D is unresolved. The V and J ends lost 3 bases and 2 bases respectively, with 6 bases between them. There are 13 residues in the CDR3. Germline CDR1 reads SEHNR; CDR2 reads FQNEAQ (reference sequence). Here the CDR3 DNA reads TGTGCCAGCAGCTTCGGGTCCACAGATACGCAGTATTTT. Encoded protein: CASSFGSTDTQYF.

This clone was recorded a few times. The chain is built from TRBV30 and TRBJ1-2; 7 positions agree with TRBD1. CDR1 GTSNPN and CDR2 SVGIG come from the germline V gene (reference sequence). J was trimmed by 1 base and V by 6 bases; bases with no gene match: 11. The CDR3 loop spans 15 amino acids. The CDR3 here is CACRGCGQDNYGYTF. The CDR3, as DNA: TGTGCCTGCAGGGGATGTGGACAGGATAACTATGGCTACACCTTC.

The chain is built from TRBV9 and TRBJ2-1; the D is unclear. The V gene lost 2 bases and the J gene lost 5 bases, with 23 bases spanning the gap. Germline V gives CDR1 SGDLS, CDR2 YYNGEE. The CDR3 spans 18 residues. The CDR3 here is CASSVSPLGSERNNEQFF. The DNA for the CDR3 is TGTGCCAGCAGCGTGTCCCCCCTTGGGTCTGAAAGAAACAATGAGCAGTTCTTC. The entire variable domain, with the rest obtained from reference TRBV9 and TRBJ2-1, is as follows: DSGVTQTPKHLITATGQRVTLRCSPRSGDLSVYWYQQSLDQGLQFLIQYYNGEERAKGNILERFSAQQFPDLHSELNLSSLELGDSALYFCASSVSPLGSERNNEQFFGPGTRLTVL.

This rearrangement joins TRBV15 to TRBJ2-2, with D maybe TRBD1 (8 bases). CDR3 length: 17 amino acids. The V end was cut by 2 bases, the J end by 5 bases, with 18 bases between. The germline gives CDR1 LNHNV, CDR2 YYDKDF (reference sequence). CDR3 DNA sequence: TGTGCCACCAGCAGACCTAAAGGACAGGGAGGGACCGGGGAGCTGTTTTTT. Its translation: CATSRPKGQGGTGELFF.

V and J are TRBV7-2 and TRBJ1-2; D remains unclear. The germline V gene encodes CDR1 SGHTA and CDR2 FQGNSA. With 1 base removed from V and 3 bases from J, the gap between germline ends came to 6 bases. The CDR3 consists of 13 residues. This CDR3 reads CASSLDWDYGYTF. Written as DNA, the CDR3 is TGTGCCAGCAGCTTAGATTGGGACTATGGCTACACCTTC.

This clone was recorded a few times. This rearrangement joins TRBV29-1 to TRBJ2-3; the D is unclear. The V gene lost 0 bases and the J gene lost 3 bases, with 19 bases spanning the gap. This CDR3 contains 17 residues. Germline lookup yields CDR1 SQVTM and CDR2 ANQGSEA. DNA for the CDR3: TGCAGCGTTGAAGATTTAGAGGAGTACGGCCTTACAGATACGCAGTATTTT. Protein: CSVEDLEEYGLTDTQYF.

This clone was recorded once. The chain is built from TRBV4-3 and TRBJ2-5; no clear D gene. The CDR3 is 13 amino acids. From germline, CDR1 is LGHNA and CDR2 YSLEER. V lost 4 bases to trimming and J lost 1 base, with 7 bases between them. In DNA form, the CDR3 reads TGCGCCAGCAGCCTCGCCCTCCAAGAGACCCAGTACTTC. Amino acids: CASSLALQETQYF.

The table lists this clone with a few counts. The chain employs TRBV7-2 and TRBJ2-5; D gene ambiguous. The CDR3 extends over 14 amino acids. V lost 7 bases to trimming and J lost 2 bases, with 14 bases between them. CDR1 is SGHTA and CDR2 is FQGNSA in the germline V gene. The CDR3 DNA reads as TGTGCCAGCACTCCCGGCGCGGTTCAAGAGACCCAGTACTTC. It codes for CASTPGAVQETQYF.

This clone has just a few counts. The rearrangement joins TRBV11-2 to TRBJ2-2; the D is unclear. Germline assignment: CDR1 SGHAT and CDR2 FQNNGV. V dropped 4 bases and J dropped 2 bases, with 11 bases sitting between them. The CDR3 extends over 15 amino acids. CDR3 nucleotides: TGTGCCAGCAGCTCCGGGTATAGTAACACCGGGGAGCTGTTTTTT. Translation: CASSSGYSNTGELFF.

This clone has more than one count but fewer than ten. The chain joins TRBV27 to TRBJ2-7, with D unresolved. The germline V gene has CDR1 MNHEY and CDR2 SMNVEV (reference sequence). The CDR3 sequence is 12 residues long. Trimming shortened V by 1 base and J by 3 bases, and 4 bases separated the two germline ends. The CDR3 protein is CASSLLGYEQYF. In DNA, the CDR3 is TGTGCCAGCAGTTTATTGGGCTACGAGCAGTACTTC.